This T cell receptor (beta chain) appears in the sequencing data of a study of T cells in tuberculosis. As to time point: new active TB diagnosis, blood taken before or within 7 days of starting treatment. Trimming pared 2 bases from V and 5 bases from J, leaving 13 bases between. Germline V gene data show CDR1 as SNHLY and CDR2 as FYNNEI. There are 15 residues in the CDR3. Clones were sequenced by immunoSEQ multiplex PCR, and TCRdb holds only the in-frame ones, with some missing. The table shows some 30,000 clones, with about 90% occurring only once. The sequencing here drew on PBMCs, taken at tuberculosis diagnosis. This TCR was recovered from an adult with tuberculosis. The chain links TRBV2 to TRBJ1-5; perhaps TRBD1 as D (6 bases). CDR3 coding DNA: TGTGCCAGCAGTGAAACAGGGAGACGGGATCAGCCCCAGCATTTT. It encodes CASSETGRRDQPQHF.